This entry lists 12 T cell receptor beta chains sequenced from one sample in a study of cytomegalovirus exposure and HLA in healthy donors. Researchers ran the PCR with 60 Vbeta and 13 Jbeta primers. Sequencing used immunoSEQ multiplex PCR; TCRdb keeps in-frame clones, though not all of them. The sample includes some 120,000 clones, around 86% of them seen just once. The sequenced sample consisted of PBMCs. The receptors here all came from a woman in her thirties or forties in good health and CMV-seronegative.

The genes are TRBV4-2 and TRBJ2-2, with TRBD2 identical over 14 bases. J gave up 5 bases and V 3 bases, and 8 bases lay outside the gene matches. This CDR3 is built from 18 residues. Germline V gives CDR1 LGHNA, CDR2 YNFKEQ. CDR3 bases: TGTGCCAGCAGCCAGGGACTAGCGGGAGTTGTAATTACCGGGGAGCTGTTTTTT. This gives the protein CASSQGLAGVVITGELFF.

The genes are TRBV12-5 and TRBJ2-7; D gene unclear. The CDR3 spans 11 residues. The germline V and J ends were trimmed by 4 bases and 7 bases, with 8 bases remaining between them. Germline CDR1 reads LGHNT; CDR2 reads FRNRAP. The CDR3 reads CASGYRSEQYF. CDR3 sequence (DNA): TGTGCTAGTGGTTACCGTAGTGAGCAGTACTTC. Full variable domain (rest looked up from reference TRBV12-5 and TRBJ2-7): DARVTQTPRHKVTEMGQEVTMRCQPILGHNTVFWYRQTMMQGLELLAYFRNRAPLDDSGMPKDRFSAEMPDATLATLKIQPSEPRDSAVYFCASGYRSEQYFGPGTRLTVT.

A few counts support this clone. This chain joins TRBV5-1 and TRBJ2-2; no definite D call. V lost 9 bases, J lost 2 bases, and 14 bases lay in between. The V gene's germline CDR1 is SGHRS and CDR2 YFSETQ. The CDR3 loop spans 14 amino acids. The CDR3 spells CATTEPSNTGELFF. The CDR3 DNA is TGCGCCACCACAGAACCCAGCAACACCGGGGAGCTGTTTTTT.

The chain employs TRBV27 and TRBJ1-5; a weak D match, TRBD1 (5 bases). V lost 6 bases, J lost 2 bases, and 8 bases lay in between. The CDR3 sequence is 13 residues long. Germline CDR1 reads MNHEY; CDR2 reads SMNVEV (reference sequence). The CDR3 DNA is TGTGCCAGCAGATCGGGGGGCAATCAGCCCCAGCATTTT. Protein sequence: CASRSGGNQPQHF.

The chain recombines TRBV15 with TRBJ1-2, with 7 bases aligning to TRBD1. V shed 2 bases, J shed 3 bases, and the junction held 6 bases outside the gene matches. The CDR3 has 15 residues. Per germline, CDR1 LNHNV and CDR2 YYDKDF (reference sequence). This chain's CDR3 is CATSRRMDRYYGYTF. CDR3 nucleotide sequence: TGTGCCACCAGCAGACGGATGGACAGGTACTATGGCTACACCTTC.

V usage is TRBV5-1 and J usage is TRBJ1-2; TRBD1 matches at 8 bases. The CDR3 runs 14 residues. With 4 bases clipped from V and 3 bases from J, the junction kept 5 bases outside the gene matches. The germline gives CDR1 SGHRS, CDR2 YFSETQ. The CDR3 sequence is CASSPMDRDYGYTF. The CDR3 DNA reads TGCGCCAGCAGCCCAATGGACAGGGACTATGGCTACACCTTC.

CDR3 coding DNA: TGCGCCAGCACCCGGGAAGCGGGGGGGCCCTACAATGAGCAGTTCTTC. Encoded protein: CASTREAGGPYNEQFF. J is TRBJ2-1 and V is TRBV5-1; the match to TRBD2 covers 10 bases. V gave up 6 bases and J gave up 2 bases; unmatched junction bases: 8. Germline-derived CDR1 and CDR2 are SGHRS and YFSETQ. CDR3 length: 16 amino acids.

The DNA for the CDR3 is TGTGCCAGCAGCCTCACCCAGGGTGGAACTGAAGCTTTCTTT. Protein: CASSLTQGGTEAFF. The chain couples TRBV7-2 to TRBJ1-1, with D possibly being TRBD1 (5 bases). This CDR3 is 14 amino acids long. The germline V and J ends were trimmed by 5 bases and 5 bases, with 15 bases remaining between them. Germline V gene data show CDR1 as SGHTA and CDR2 as FQGNSA.

The genes are TRBV9 and TRBJ1-6; 7 nucleotides agree with TRBD1. The germline V gene encodes CDR1 SGDLS and CDR2 YYNGEE. With 0 bases clipped from V and 7 bases from J, the junction kept 4 bases outside the gene matches. CDR3 length: 15 residues. The CDR3 coding sequence is TGTGCCAGCAGCGTAGTTGACAGGGCGAATTCACCCCTCCACTTT. It yields the protein CASSVVDRANSPLHF.

The chain carries TRBV7-8 and TRBJ1-2; TRBD1 agrees at 10 bases. This CDR3 contains 15 residues. CDR1 SGHVS and CDR2 FQNEAQ come from the germline V gene. The trim removed 5 bases at V and 4 bases at J, leaving 7 bases unmatched. As DNA, the CDR3 is TGTGCCAGCAGCAGCAGGGACAGGGGTTTCTATGGCTACACCTTC. Translated, it gives CASSSRDRGFYGYTF. Full variable domain (missing parts from reference TRBV7-8 and TRBJ1-2): GAGVSQSPRYKVAKRGQDVALRCDPISGHVSLFWYQQALGQGPEFLTYFQNEAQLDKSGLPSDRFFAERPEGSVSTLKIQRTQQEDSAVYLCASSSRDRGFYGYTFGSGTRLTVV.

In regard to this clone: The identical CDR3 is also encoded by other nucleotide sequences in the sample. This chain links TRBV18 with TRBJ1-4, with no clear D. V shed 1 base and J shed 7 bases, with 4 bases lying between them. This CDR3 has 12 residues. Per the germline V gene, CDR1 is KGHSH and CDR2 is LQKENI. CDR3 in DNA: TGTGCCAGCTCACCACGAGGTGAAAAACTGTTTTTT. Protein: CASSPRGEKLFF.

This clone occurred a few times. This rearrangement joins TRBV2 to TRBJ1-3, with 9 bases lining up with TRBD1. Germline CDR1 and CDR2: SNHLY and FYNNEI. The CDR3 runs 15 residues. V shed 4 bases and J 1 base; nucleotides not matched to a gene: 2. CDR3 residues: CASSGTGVSGNTIYF. CDR3 nucleotides: TGTGCCAGCAGTGGGACAGGGGTTTCTGGAAACACCATATATTTT. Looking up the rest from reference TRBV2 and TRBJ1-3 gives the full variable domain: EPEVTQTPSHQVTQMGQEVILRCVPISNHLYFYWYRQILGQKVEFLVSFYNNEISEKSEIFDDQFSVERPDGSNFTLKIRSTKLEDSAMYFCASSGTGVSGNTIYFGEGSWLTVV.